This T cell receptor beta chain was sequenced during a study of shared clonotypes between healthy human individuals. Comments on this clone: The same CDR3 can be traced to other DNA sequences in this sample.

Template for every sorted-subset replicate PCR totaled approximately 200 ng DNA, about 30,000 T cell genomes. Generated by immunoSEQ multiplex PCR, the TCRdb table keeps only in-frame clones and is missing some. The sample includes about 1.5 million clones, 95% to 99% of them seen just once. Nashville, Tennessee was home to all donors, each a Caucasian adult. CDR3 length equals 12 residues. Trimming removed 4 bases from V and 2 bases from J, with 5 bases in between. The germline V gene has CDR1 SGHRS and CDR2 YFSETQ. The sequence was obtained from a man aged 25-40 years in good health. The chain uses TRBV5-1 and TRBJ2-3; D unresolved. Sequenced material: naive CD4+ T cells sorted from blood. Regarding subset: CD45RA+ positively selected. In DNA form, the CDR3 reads TGCGCCAGCAGCGCCAACACAGATACGCAGTATTTT. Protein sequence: CASSANTDTQYF.